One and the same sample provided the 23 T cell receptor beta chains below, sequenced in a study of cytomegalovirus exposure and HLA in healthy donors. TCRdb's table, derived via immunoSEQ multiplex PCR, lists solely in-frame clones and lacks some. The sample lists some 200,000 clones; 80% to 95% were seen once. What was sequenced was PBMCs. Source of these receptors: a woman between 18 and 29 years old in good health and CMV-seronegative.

The CDR3 DNA follows: TGTGCCAGCAGCTTAAGCGGGGGCGCGTACAATGAGCAGTTCTTC. As protein: CASSLSGGAYNEQFF. V gene TRBV7-3 combines with J gene TRBJ2-1, with D perhaps TRBD2 (7 bases). CDR3 size: 15 residues. Trimming took off 1 base at V and 4 bases at J, with 11 bases between the two ends. Germline CDR1 SGHTA, CDR2 FQGTGA.

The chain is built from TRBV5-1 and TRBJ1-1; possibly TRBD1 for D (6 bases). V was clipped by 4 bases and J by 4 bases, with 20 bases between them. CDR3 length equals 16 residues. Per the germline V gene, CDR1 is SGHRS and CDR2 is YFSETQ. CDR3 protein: CASSHGLGKQGTEAFF. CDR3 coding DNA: TGCGCCAGCAGCCATGGATTGGGAAAACAGGGCACTGAAGCTTTCTTT.

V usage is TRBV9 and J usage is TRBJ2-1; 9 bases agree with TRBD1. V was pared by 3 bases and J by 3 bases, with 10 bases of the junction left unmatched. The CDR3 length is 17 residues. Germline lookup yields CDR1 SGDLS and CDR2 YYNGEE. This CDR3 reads CASSARQGGQGYNEQFF. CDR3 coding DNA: TGTGCCAGCAGCGCCAGACAGGGGGGACAGGGCTACAATGAGCAGTTCTTC.

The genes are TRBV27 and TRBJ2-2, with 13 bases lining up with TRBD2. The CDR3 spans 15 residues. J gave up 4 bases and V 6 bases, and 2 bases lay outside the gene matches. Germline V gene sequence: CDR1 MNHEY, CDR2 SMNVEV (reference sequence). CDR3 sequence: CASSGLAGATGELFF. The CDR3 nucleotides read TGTGCCAGCAGCGGACTAGCGGGAGCCACCGGGGAGCTGTTTTTT.

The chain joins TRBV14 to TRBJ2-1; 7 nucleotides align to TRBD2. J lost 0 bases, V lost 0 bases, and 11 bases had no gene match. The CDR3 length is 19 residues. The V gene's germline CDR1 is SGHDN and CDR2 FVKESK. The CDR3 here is CASSQDWGGKESSYNEQFF. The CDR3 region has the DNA TGTGCCAGCAGCCAAGATTGGGGAGGGAAGGAGAGCTCCTACAATGAGCAGTTCTTC.

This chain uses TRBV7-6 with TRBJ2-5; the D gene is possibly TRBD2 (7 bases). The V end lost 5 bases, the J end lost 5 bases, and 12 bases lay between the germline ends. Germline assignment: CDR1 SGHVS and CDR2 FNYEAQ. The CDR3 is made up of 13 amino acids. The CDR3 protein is CASSPRGGETQYF. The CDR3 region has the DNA TGTGCCAGCAGCCCGAGGGGGGGGGAGACCCAGTACTTC.

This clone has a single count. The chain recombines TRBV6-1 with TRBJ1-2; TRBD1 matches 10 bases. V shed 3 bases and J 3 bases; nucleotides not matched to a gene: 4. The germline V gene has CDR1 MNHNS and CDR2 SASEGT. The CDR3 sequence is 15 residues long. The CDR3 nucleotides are TGTGCCAGCAGTGACCCCGGGACAGGGGACTATGGCTACACCTTC. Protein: CASSDPGTGDYGYTF.

Here the CDR3 reads CASSPATTNTEAFF. The CDR3 DNA follows: TGTGCCAGCTCCCCCGCCACTACTAACACTGAAGCTTTCTTT. This chain connects TRBV18 to TRBJ1-1; no reliable D call. Germline V CDR1 and CDR2: KGHSH, LQKENI. V gave up 6 bases and J gave up 2 bases, with 13 bases separating them. The CDR3 has 14 residues.

CDR3 amino acids: CASSQRDRGAYEQYF. The CDR3 nucleotides read TGCGCCAGCAGCCAGCGCGACAGGGGGGCCTACGAGCAGTACTTC. V gene TRBV4-1 combines with J gene TRBJ2-7; 9 nucleotides agree with TRBD1. Trimming at V came to 3 bases and at J to 2 bases, leaving 5 bases not matched to a gene. Looked up from germline, CDR1 is MGHRA and CDR2 is YSYEKL. The CDR3 runs 15 residues.

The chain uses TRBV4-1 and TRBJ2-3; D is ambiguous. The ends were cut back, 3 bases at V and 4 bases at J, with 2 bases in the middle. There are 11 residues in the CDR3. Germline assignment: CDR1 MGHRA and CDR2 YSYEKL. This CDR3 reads CASSHSDTQYF. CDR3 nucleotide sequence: TGCGCCAGCAGCCACTCAGATACGCAGTATTTT.

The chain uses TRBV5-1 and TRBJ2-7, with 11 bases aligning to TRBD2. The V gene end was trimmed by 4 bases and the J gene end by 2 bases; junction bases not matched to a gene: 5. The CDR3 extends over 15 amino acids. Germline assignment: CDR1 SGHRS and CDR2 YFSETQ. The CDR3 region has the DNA TGCGCCAGCAGCGGAGGGACTAGCGGTCCCTACGAGCAGTACTTC. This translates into CASSGGTSGPYEQYF.

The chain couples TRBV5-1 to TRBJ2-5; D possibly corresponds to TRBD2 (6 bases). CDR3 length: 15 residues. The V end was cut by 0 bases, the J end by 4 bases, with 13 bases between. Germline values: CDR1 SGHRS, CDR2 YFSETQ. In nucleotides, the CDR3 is TGCGCCAGCAGCTTGGACGTAGTGGAGGGAGAGACCCAGTACTTC. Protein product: CASSLDVVEGETQYF.

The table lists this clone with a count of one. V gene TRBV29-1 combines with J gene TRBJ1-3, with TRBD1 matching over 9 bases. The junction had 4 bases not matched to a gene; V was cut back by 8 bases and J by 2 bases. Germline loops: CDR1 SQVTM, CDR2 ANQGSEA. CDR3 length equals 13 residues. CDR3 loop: CSTRTGAGNTIYF. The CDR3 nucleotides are TGCAGCACGAGGACAGGGGCTGGAAACACCATATATTTT.

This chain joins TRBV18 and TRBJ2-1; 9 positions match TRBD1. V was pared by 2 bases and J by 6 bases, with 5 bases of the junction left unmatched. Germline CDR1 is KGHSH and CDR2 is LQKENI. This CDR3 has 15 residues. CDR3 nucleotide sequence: TGTGCCAGCTCACCAGGGGGGACAGGGAGCAATGAGCAGTTCTTC. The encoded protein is CASSPGGTGSNEQFF.

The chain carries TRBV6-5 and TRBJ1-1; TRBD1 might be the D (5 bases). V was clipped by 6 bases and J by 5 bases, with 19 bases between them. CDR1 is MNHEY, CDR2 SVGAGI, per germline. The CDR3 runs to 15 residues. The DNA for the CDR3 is TGTGCCAGCAGCCCGATGGGGGGTCTCAGGACTGAAGCTTTCTTT. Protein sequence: CASSPMGGLRTEAFF.

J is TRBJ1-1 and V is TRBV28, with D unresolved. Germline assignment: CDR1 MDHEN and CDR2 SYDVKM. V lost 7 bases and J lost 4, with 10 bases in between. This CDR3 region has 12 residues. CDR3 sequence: CASTRHPTEAFF. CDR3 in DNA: TGTGCCAGCACTAGGCATCCCACTGAAGCTTTCTTT.

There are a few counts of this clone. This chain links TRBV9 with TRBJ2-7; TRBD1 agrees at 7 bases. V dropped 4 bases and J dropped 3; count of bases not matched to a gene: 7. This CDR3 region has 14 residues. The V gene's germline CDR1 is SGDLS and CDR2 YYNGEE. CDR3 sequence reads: CASSPRTGFYEQYF. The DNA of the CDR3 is TGTGCCAGCAGCCCTCGGACAGGATTCTACGAGCAGTACTTC.

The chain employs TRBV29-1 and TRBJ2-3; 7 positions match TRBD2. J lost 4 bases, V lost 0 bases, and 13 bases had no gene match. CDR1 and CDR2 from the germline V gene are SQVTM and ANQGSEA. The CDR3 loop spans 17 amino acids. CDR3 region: CSVEDAGDSPDPDTQYF. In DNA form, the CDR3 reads TGCAGCGTTGAAGATGCGGGGGACTCTCCTGACCCAGATACGCAGTATTTT.

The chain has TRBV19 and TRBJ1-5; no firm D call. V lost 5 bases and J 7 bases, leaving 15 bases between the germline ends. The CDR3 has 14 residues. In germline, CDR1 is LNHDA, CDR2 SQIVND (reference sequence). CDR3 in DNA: TGTGCCAGTAGTCCACCCCCAGCGTTCCAGCCCCAGCATTTT. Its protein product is CASSPPPAFQPQHF.

The CDR3: CASSQGLGLAGGLQETQYF. The DNA of the CDR3 is TGTGCCAGCAGCCAAGGCCTTGGACTAGCGGGAGGACTGCAAGAGACCCAGTACTTC. V usage is TRBV14 and J usage is TRBJ2-5, with 14 bases lining up with TRBD2. CDR3 size: 19 residues. Germline assignment: CDR1 SGHDN and CDR2 FVKESK. V lost 1 base to trimming and J lost 2 bases; unmatched junction nucleotides: 9.

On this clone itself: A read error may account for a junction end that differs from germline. The CDR3 sequence is CASSLDLRTSENEQFF. The CDR3 region has the DNA TGTGCTAGCAGCTTAGATCTTCGTACCAGCGAGAATGAGCAGTTCTTC. V and J are TRBV7-7 and TRBJ2-1, with D unresolved. This CDR3 spans 16 amino acids. The germline gives CDR1 SSHAT, CDR2 FNYEAQ (reference sequence). Based on the CDR3 plus reference TRBV7-7 and TRBJ2-1, the full variable domain is GAGVSQSPRYKVTKRGQDVTLRCDPISSHATLYWYQQALGQGPEFLTYFNYEAQPDKSGLPSDRFSAERPEGSISTLTIQRTEQRDSAMYRCASSLDLRTSENEQFFGPGTRLTVL.

Here the CDR3 DNA reads TGTGCCAGCAGCTTAATTCCAGGGTCGCTAAATGAGCAGTTCTTC. It is translated as CASSLIPGSLNEQFF. The chain links TRBV11-2 to TRBJ2-1, with a weak D call TRBD1 (5 bases). V shed 2 bases and J shed 7 bases, with 15 bases lying between them. The CDR3 loop spans 15 amino acids. Germline values: CDR1 SGHAT, CDR2 FQNNGV.

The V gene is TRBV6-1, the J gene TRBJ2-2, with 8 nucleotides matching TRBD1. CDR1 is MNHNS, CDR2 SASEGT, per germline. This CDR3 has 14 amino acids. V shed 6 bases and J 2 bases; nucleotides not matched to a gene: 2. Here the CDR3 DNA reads TGTGCCAGCAGGGGACAGGTCAACACCGGGGAGCTGTTTTTT. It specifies CASRGQVNTGELFF.